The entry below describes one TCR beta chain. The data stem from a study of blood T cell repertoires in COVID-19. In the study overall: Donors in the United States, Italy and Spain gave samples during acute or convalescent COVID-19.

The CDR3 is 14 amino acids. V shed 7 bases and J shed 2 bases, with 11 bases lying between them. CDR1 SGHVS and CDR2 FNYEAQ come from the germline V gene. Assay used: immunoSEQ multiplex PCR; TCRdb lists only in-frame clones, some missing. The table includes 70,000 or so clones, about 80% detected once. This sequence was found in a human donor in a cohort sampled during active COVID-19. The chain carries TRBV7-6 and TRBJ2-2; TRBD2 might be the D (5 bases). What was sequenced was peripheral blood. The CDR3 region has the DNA TGTGCCAGCACCTGGACTGATAACACCGGGGAGCTGTTTTTT. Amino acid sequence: CASTWTDNTGELFF.